Presented here are 21 T cell receptor beta chains from one specimen sequenced in a study of blood T cell repertoires in COVID-19. Measured with immunoSEQ multiplex PCR; TCRdb has only the in-frame clones, and not every one. The table includes about 270,000 clones, approximately 90% detected once. The material sequenced was PBMCs or T cells enriched from blood (not recorded which). Receptors originate from a woman aged 40 to 50 with acute COVID-19.

The CDR3 loop reads CASSYGLRASGNTDTQYF. In DNA, the CDR3 is TGTGCCAGCAGTTACGGACTGAGGGCTAGCGGGAACACAGATACGCAGTATTTT. V is TRBV6-2 or TRBV6-3 and J is TRBJ2-3; 9 bases match TRBD2. Per germline, CDR1 MNHEY and CDR2 SVGEGT. There are 18 residues in the CDR3. V shed 2 bases and J 2 bases; nucleotides not matched to a gene: 11.

This chain links TRBV18 with TRBJ2-7; the D gene is possibly TRBD1 (6 bases). The ends were cut back, 4 bases at V and 4 bases at J, with 11 bases in the middle. This CDR3 has 13 amino acids. Germline V lookup: CDR1 KGHSH, CDR2 LQKENI. CDR3 coding DNA: TGTGCCAGCTCACGGACAGACGCATACGAGCAGTACTTC. It codes for CASSRTDAYEQYF.

This clone has a single count. This chain joins TRBV5-1 and TRBJ2-1; 9 positions agree with TRBD1. Per the germline V gene, CDR1 is SGHRS and CDR2 is YFSETQ. V was pared by 5 bases and J by 7 bases, with 10 bases of the junction left unmatched. The CDR3 sequence is 15 residues long. The CDR3 DNA follows: TGCGCCAGCAGTCAACGGGACAGGGTCGAGAATGAGCAGTTCTTC. This codes for CASSQRDRVENEQFF.

The genes are TRBV28 and TRBJ2-1, with a weak D call TRBD2 (7 bases). The CDR3 has 18 residues. V shed 3 bases and J shed 5 bases, with 23 bases lying between them. CDR1 is MDHEN and CDR2 is SYDVKM in the germline V gene. The DNA for the CDR3 is TGTGCCAGCAGTTTCCAGGGGAGGGGGAGGGCCACTGACAATGAGCAGTTCTTC. It is translated as CASSFQGRGRATDNEQFF.

The chain combines TRBV5-8 with TRBJ2-3; 10 positions agree with TRBD2. There are 16 residues in the CDR3. Per the germline V gene, CDR1 is SGHTS and CDR2 is YDEGEE. J lost 0 bases, V lost 5 bases, and 6 bases had no gene match. CDR3 nucleotide sequence: TGTGCCAGCAGGGGAACTAGCGGGGTCAGCACAGATACGCAGTATTTT. Residues: CASRGTSGVSTDTQYF.

This chain joins TRBV18 and TRBJ1-6; D gene unclear. The germline V and J ends were trimmed by 3 bases and 13 bases, with 13 bases remaining between them. The CDR3 contains 13 residues. Germline-derived CDR1 and CDR2 are KGHSH and LQKENI. CDR3 residues: CASSPAREAPLHF. CDR3 coding DNA: TGTGCCAGCTCACCGGCCAGAGAAGCGCCCCTCCACTTT.

This clone was found once. The rearrangement links TRBV15 to TRBJ1-4; D unclear. V was cut by 1 base and J by 5 bases, with 17 bases left in between. CDR1 and CDR2 from the germline V gene are LNHNV and YYDKDF (reference sequence). The CDR3 runs 17 residues. CDR3 coding DNA: TGTGCCACCAGCAGAGCCCCGCGTAGAGGAACAAATGAAAAACTGTTTTTT. Its protein product is CATSRAPRRGTNEKLFF.

This chain links TRBV7-8 with TRBJ2-7; 7 bases agree with TRBD1. Germline V gives CDR1 SGHVS, CDR2 FQNEAQ. There are 14 residues in the CDR3. Losses at the gene ends were 5 bases for V and 2 bases for J; bases not matched to a gene: 6. The CDR3 sequence: CASSHPGQTYEQYF. DNA for the CDR3: TGTGCCAGCAGCCACCCGGGACAGACCTACGAGCAGTACTTC.

The sample holds one count of this clone. The CDR3 region is CASSPTGTRGETQYF. The CDR3, as DNA: TGTGCCAGCAGCCCGACCGGGACTAGAGGGGAGACCCAGTACTTC. This chain links TRBV7-9 with TRBJ2-5, with 8 positions matching TRBD2. The CDR3 contains 15 residues. CDR1 is SEHNR and CDR2 is FQNEAQ in the germline V gene (reference sequence). The V segment lost 5 bases and the J segment 5 bases; nucleotides outside the gene matches: 10.

The V gene is TRBV29-1, the J gene TRBJ1-2, with a tentative D call TRBD1 (5 bases). CDR1 and CDR2 from the germline V gene are SQVTM and ANQGSEA. The CDR3 has 11 amino acids. Trimming removed 7 bases from V and 11 bases from J, with 17 bases in between. The DNA for the CDR3 is TGCAGCGCTTTGGGGGAGGCTAGTTACACCTTC. It specifies CSALGEASYTF.

The V gene is TRBV12-3 or TRBV12-4, the J gene TRBJ1-2; D is unresolved. CDR3 length: 13 residues. V was trimmed by 5 bases and J by 7 bases, leaving 14 bases between them. The CDR3 bases are TGTGCCAGCAGTACCTCTAAGGCGGCTGGCTACACCTTC. Amino acid sequence: CASSTSKAAGYTF.

The CDR3 here is CASSTPARGSYNEQFF. The CDR3 nucleotides are TGTGCCAGTAGTACCCCGGCCAGGGGGTCCTACAATGAGCAGTTCTTC. V gene TRBV19 combines with J gene TRBJ2-1; 7 nucleotides align to TRBD1. Germline CDR1 is LNHDA and CDR2 is SQIVND (reference sequence). There are 16 residues in the CDR3. The junction had 7 bases not matched to a gene; V was cut back by 4 bases and J by 1 base.

The V gene is TRBV7-2, the J gene TRBJ2-7; D not certain. V lost 6 bases and J 0 bases, leaving 12 bases between the germline ends. Germline V CDR1 and CDR2: SGHTA, FQGNSA. The CDR3 covers 14 residues. The CDR3 sequence is CASSPDFSSYEQYF. The CDR3, as DNA: TGTGCCAGCAGTCCAGACTTCAGCTCCTACGAGCAGTACTTC.

The J gene is TRBJ2-7, the V gene TRBV19; 9 bases are a match to TRBD2. CDR3 size: 14 residues. V shed 8 bases and J 3 bases; nucleotides not matched to a gene: 8. Looked up from germline, CDR1 is LNHDA and CDR2 is SQIVND (reference sequence). DNA of the CDR3: TGTGCCAGTGCACCCGGACTAGCGAGCTACGAGCAGTACTTC. As protein: CASAPGLASYEQYF.

The chain is built from TRBV4-1 and TRBJ2-5; possibly TRBD2 for D (6 bases). Germline V gene data show CDR1 as MGHRA and CDR2 as YSYEKL. The V end lost 4 bases, the J end lost 4 bases, and 19 bases lay between the germline ends. The CDR3 is 16 amino acids. CDR3 sequence: CASSLGGGRDSETQYF. CDR3 nucleotides: TGCGCCAGCAGCCTGGGGGGTGGTAGGGATTCAGAGACCCAGTACTTC.

The V and J genes are TRBV28 and TRBJ1-5, with 8 bases fitting TRBD1. The CDR3 is 14 amino acids. The germline gives CDR1 MDHEN, CDR2 SYDVKM. Trimming removed 7 bases from V and 7 bases from J; junction bases left unmatched: 9. CDR3 DNA: TGTGCCAGCACCCAGGACAGGGTCGCGCAGCCCCAGCATTTT. This encodes CASTQDRVAQPQHF. The variable domain in full, with the rest retrieved from reference TRBV28 and TRBJ1-5, is DVKVTQSSRYLVKRTGEKVFLECVQDMDHENMFWYRQDPGLGLRLIYFSYDVKMKEKGDIPEGYSVSREKKERFSLILESASTNQTSMYLCASTQDRVAQPQHFGDGTRLSIL.

This chain connects TRBV19 to TRBJ1-6; D possibly corresponds to TRBD1 (6 bases). The germline V gene encodes CDR1 LNHDA and CDR2 SQIVND (reference sequence). Deletions cut 3 bases from V and 9 bases from J, with 12 bases between. The CDR3 runs 14 residues. CDR3 sequence: CASSITQQGSPLHF. Here the CDR3 DNA reads TGTGCCAGTAGTATCACCCAACAGGGTTCACCCCTCCACTTT.

This chain connects TRBV5-1 to TRBJ2-1; 7 positions match TRBD1. CDR3 length: 16 amino acids. From germline, CDR1 is SGHRS and CDR2 YFSETQ. The V and J ends lost 0 bases and 0 bases, in that order; junction bases with no gene match: 3. The CDR3 protein is CASSLAPGGSYNEQFF. CDR3 nucleotide sequence: TGCGCCAGCAGCTTGGCCCCAGGGGGCTCCTACAATGAGCAGTTCTTC.

The chain couples TRBV29-1 to TRBJ1-3; a possible D gene is TRBD1 (6 bases). The length of the CDR3 is 14 residues. In germline, CDR1 is SQVTM, CDR2 ANQGSEA. Trimming left V 3 bases short and J 1 base short, with 10 bases between. DNA of the CDR3: TGCAGCGTTGATACAGGGAAGTCTGGAAACACCATATATTTT. It codes for CSVDTGKSGNTIYF.

The V gene is TRBV5-1, the J gene TRBJ2-5, with D perhaps TRBD2 (5 bases). V lost 0 bases and J 2 bases, leaving 8 bases between the germline ends. The CDR3 loop spans 14 amino acids. The V gene's germline CDR1 is SGHRS and CDR2 YFSETQ. CDR3 loop: CASSLGTLQETQYF. In DNA form, the CDR3 reads TGCGCCAGCAGCTTGGGGACTTTACAAGAGACCCAGTACTTC.

The gene calls are TRBV27 and TRBJ1-2; D unresolved. The CDR3 runs to 14 residues. Trimming shortened V by 6 bases and J by 4 bases, and 15 bases separated the two germline ends. Germline CDR1 is MNHEY and CDR2 is SMNVEV (reference sequence). The CDR3 here is CASSPLPGVYGYTF. CDR3 bases: TGTGCCAGCAGCCCCCTCCCGGGAGTCTATGGCTACACCTTC.